This is a list of T cell receptor beta chains from one sample in a study of human T cells and chemical hapten exposure. TCRdb itself ran the RACE reads through MiXCR, one entry per CDR3 protein. The sample has 35,000 to 50,000 distinct CDR3 sequences, around a tenth seen once. Sequencing was performed on whole blood, taken in connection with sensitization to the hapten diphenylcyclopropenone (DPC). The receptors were gathered from a woman in her twenties or thirties with alopecia areata. Some clones in this sample may be carry-over from other donors' samples. Each CDR3 is given with its conserved first and last residue. The D gene is left open where the match is weak. The size entry is marked missing in some rows and otherwise reads once, few, many or a size class.

abundance,len,j_gene,d_gene,v_gene,CDR3aa,CDR3nt
.,14,TRBJ1-2,.,TRBV19,CASTSPPSGYGYTF,TGTGCCAGTACTTCGCCTCCGAGCGGCTATGGCTACACCTTC
many,13,TRBJ2-7,.,TRBV7-8,CASSSQLSYEQYF,TGTGCCAGCAGCTCCCAGTTATCCTACGAGCAGTACTTC
few,17,TRBJ1-2,TRBD1,TRBV3-1,CASSQEGPGTGHYGYTF,TGTGCCAGCAGCCAAGAAGGCCCCGGGACAGGCCACTATGGCTACACCTTC
many,15,TRBJ2-3,TRBD2,TRBV28,CASSLSGGDPDTQYF,TGTGCCAGCAGTCTTAGCGGGGGGGACCCAGATACGCAGTATTTT
.,17,TRBJ2-5,.,TRBV4-3,CASSPLGRSPSQETQYF,TGCGCCAGCAGCCCCTTGGGCCGTAGCCCGAGCCAAGAGACCCAGTACTTC
.,12,TRBJ2-7,.,TRBV7-6,CASSSRDQEQYF,TGTGCCAGCAGCAGCCGGGACCAAGAGCAGTACTTC
many,12,TRBJ1-6,.,TRBV5-4,CASRLDSSPLHF,TGTGCCAGCAGACTGGACAGCTCACCCCTCCACTTT
many,16,TRBJ2-5,TRBD2,TRBV4-1,CASSQGPWGGSETQYF,TGCGCCAGCAGCCAAGGGCCTTGGGGGGGATCGGAGACCCAGTACTTC
few,19,TRBJ2-3,TRBD2,TRBV4-3,CASSQDGVTSGVSTDTQYF,TGCGCCAGCAGCCAAGATGGGGTGACTAGCGGGGTTAGCACAGATACGCAGTATTTT
few,14,TRBJ2-1,.,TRBV7-7,CASSPRRDSDEQFF,TGTGCCAGCAGCCCGAGACGAGACTCGGATGAGCAGTTCTTC
many,13,TRBJ1-1,.,TRBV18,CASSGAENTEAFF,TGTGCCAGCTCAGGGGCCGAGAACACTGAAGCTTTCTTT
.,11,TRBJ2-1,.,TRBV20-1,CSARSDNEQFF,TGCAGTGCTAGATCCGACAATGAGCAGTTCTTC
few,15,TRBJ2-2,.,TRBV18,CASSPRQSNTGELFF,TGTGCCAGCTCACCACGTCAGTCGAACACCGGGGAGCTGTTTTTT
.,12,TRBJ1-5,.,TRBV28,CASSSASRAQHF,TGTGCCAGCAGTTCCGCTTCACGGGCCCAGCATTTT
many,15,TRBJ2-2,TRBD2,TRBV5-6,CASSRLAVNTGELFF,TGTGCCAGCAGCCGGCTAGCGGTGAACACCGGGGAGCTGTTTTTT
many,14,TRBJ2-7,TRBD1,TRBV29-1,CSVGRTGLNYEQYF,TGCAGCGTTGGTCGGACAGGACTTAACTACGAGCAGTACTTC
.,14,TRBJ2-1,.,TRBV20-1,CSASRLVQDNEQFF,TGCAGTGCTAGCAGGCTAGTGCAAGACAATGAGCAGTTCTTC
many,13,TRBJ1-2,.,TRBV7-2,CASSSPPNYGYTF,TGTGCCAGCAGCTCCCCTCCTAACTATGGCTACACCTTC
.,11,TRBJ1-2,.,TRBV6-2/TRBV6-3,CASRTGRGYTF,TGTGCCAGTCGAACAGGGCGAGGCTACACCTTC
few,15,TRBJ2-5,TRBD1,TRBV7-3,CASSPEPGQGETQYF,TGTGCCAGCAGCCCGGAGCCGGGACAGGGAGAGACCCAGTACTTC
.,10,TRBJ1-1,.,TRBV29-1,CSVAEVGAFF,TGCAGCGTTGCAGAGGTCGGAGCTTTCTTT
.,12,TRBJ2-5,TRBD1,TRBV29-1,CSVAGTGETQYF,TGCAGCGTTGCCGGGACAGGCGAGACCCAGTACTTC
many,14,TRBJ2-3,TRBD1,TRBV6-1,CASRGQGGTDTQYF,TGTGCCAGCAGAGGTCAGGGGGGCACAGATACGCAGTATTTT
few,16,TRBJ2-6,.,TRBV6-6,CASRPNPEAGANVLTF,TGTGCCAGCAGACCGAATCCCGAGGCAGGGGCCAACGTCCTGACTTTC
few,17,TRBJ2-3,.,TRBV5-6,CASSLLGRGLSTDTQYF,TGTGCCAGCAGCTTGCTGGGCAGGGGCCTTAGCACAGATACGCAGTATTTT
many,13,TRBJ2-3,.,TRBV12-3/TRBV12-4,CASSLSTADTQYF,TGTGCCAGCAGTTTATCGACCGCGGATACGCAGTATTTT
.,16,TRBJ2-2,.,TRBV4-2,CASSQGPDRMDGELFF,TGTGCCAGCAGCCAAGGACCCGATCGTATGGACGGGGAGCTGTTTTTT
many,16,TRBJ2-5,TRBD2,TRBV6-1,CASKGSASGAQETQYF,TGTGCCAGCAAGGGGTCGGCTAGCGGGGCCCAAGAGACCCAGTACTTC
.,14,TRBJ2-7,.,TRBV20-1,CSARWGDYSYEQYF,TGCAGTGCTAGGTGGGGGGATTACTCCTACGAGCAGTACTTC
.,12,TRBJ2-7,.,TRBV28,CASSRAGVEQYF,TGTGCCAGCTCTCGGGCGGGCGTCGAGCAGTACTTC
.,13,TRBJ1-1,.,TRBV2,CASTIYWNTEAFF,TGTGCCAGCACGATCTATTGGAACACTGAAGCTTTCTTT
few,17,TRBJ2-1,TRBD2,TRBV9,CASSVGTSGGLYNEQFF,TGTGCCAGCAGCGTAGGGACTAGCGGGGGCCTTTACAATGAGCAGTTCTTC
few,13,TRBJ2-5,.,TRBV7-3,CASSLNRKETQYF,TGTGCCAGCAGCTTAAATCGAAAGGAGACCCAGTACTTC
few,14,TRBJ2-2,.,TRBV20-1,CSAPRLGNTGELFF,TGCAGTGCTCCCCGTTTGGGGAACACCGGGGAGCTGTTTTTT
few,19,TRBJ1-1,TRBD1,TRBV18,CASSPMRFRTGAFGTEAFF,TGTGCCAGCTCACCAATGAGATTTAGGACAGGGGCCTTCGGCACTGAAGCTTTCTTT
.,11,TRBJ2-7,.,TRBV28,CASSLDLEQYF,TGTGCCAGCAGTTTAGACCTGGAGCAGTACTTC
many,14,TRBJ1-5,.,TRBV7-2,CASSWPGIGQPQHF,TGTGCCAGCAGCTGGCCAGGGATCGGTCAGCCCCAGCATTTT
many,13,TRBJ2-2,TRBD2,TRBV28,CASNRGDTGELFF,TGTGCCAGCAATCGGGGGGACACCGGGGAGCTGTTTTTT
few,15,TRBJ2-3,TRBD2,TRBV24-1,CATSALAGGTDTQYF,TGTGCCACCAGCGCCCTAGCGGGGGGCACAGATACGCAGTATTTT
.,15,TRBJ2-3,.,TRBV2,CASSDGHLSTDTQYF,TGTGCCAGCAGTGACGGACATCTTAGCACAGATACGCAGTATTTT
many,14,TRBJ1-5,.,TRBV6-2/TRBV6-3,CASSYSLSNQPQHF,TGTGCCAGCAGTTACTCTCTTAGCAATCAGCCCCAGCATTTT
few,14,TRBJ2-1,.,TRBV29-1,CSVDGGPSYNEQFF,TGCAGCGTTGACGGGGGGCCCTCCTACAATGAGCAGTTCTTC
.,13,TRBJ2-1,.,TRBV29-1,CSVARGSYNEQFF,TGCAGCGTTGCAAGGGGCTCCTACAATGAGCAGTTCTTC
.,15,TRBJ2-5,.,TRBV9,CASSPEGGRVETQYF,TGTGCCAGCAGCCCGGAAGGGGGAAGGGTAGAGACCCAGTACTTC
many,15,TRBJ2-7,.,TRBV5-4,CASSLYGPGAYEQYF,TGTGCCAGCAGCTTGTACGGTCCGGGGGCCTACGAGCAGTACTTC
many,18,TRBJ2-3,TRBD2,TRBV11-1,CASSLLAGGTPSTDTQYF,TGTGCCAGCAGCTTACTAGCGGGGGGAACGCCTAGCACAGATACGCAGTATTTT